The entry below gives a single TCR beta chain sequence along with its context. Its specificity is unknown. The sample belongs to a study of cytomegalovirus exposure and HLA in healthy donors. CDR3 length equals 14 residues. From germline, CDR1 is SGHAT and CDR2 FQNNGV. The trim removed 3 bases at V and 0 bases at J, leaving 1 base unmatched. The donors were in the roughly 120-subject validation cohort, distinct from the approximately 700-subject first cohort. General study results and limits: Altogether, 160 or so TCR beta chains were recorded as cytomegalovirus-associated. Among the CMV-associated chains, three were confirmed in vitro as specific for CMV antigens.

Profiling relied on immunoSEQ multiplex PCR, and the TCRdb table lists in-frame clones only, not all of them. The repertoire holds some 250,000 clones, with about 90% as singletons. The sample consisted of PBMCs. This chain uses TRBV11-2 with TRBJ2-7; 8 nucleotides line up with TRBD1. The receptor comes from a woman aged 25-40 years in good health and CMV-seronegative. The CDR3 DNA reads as TGTGCCAGCAGCTTGGGGACAGGCTCCTACGAGCAGTACTTC. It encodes CASSLGTGSYEQYF.